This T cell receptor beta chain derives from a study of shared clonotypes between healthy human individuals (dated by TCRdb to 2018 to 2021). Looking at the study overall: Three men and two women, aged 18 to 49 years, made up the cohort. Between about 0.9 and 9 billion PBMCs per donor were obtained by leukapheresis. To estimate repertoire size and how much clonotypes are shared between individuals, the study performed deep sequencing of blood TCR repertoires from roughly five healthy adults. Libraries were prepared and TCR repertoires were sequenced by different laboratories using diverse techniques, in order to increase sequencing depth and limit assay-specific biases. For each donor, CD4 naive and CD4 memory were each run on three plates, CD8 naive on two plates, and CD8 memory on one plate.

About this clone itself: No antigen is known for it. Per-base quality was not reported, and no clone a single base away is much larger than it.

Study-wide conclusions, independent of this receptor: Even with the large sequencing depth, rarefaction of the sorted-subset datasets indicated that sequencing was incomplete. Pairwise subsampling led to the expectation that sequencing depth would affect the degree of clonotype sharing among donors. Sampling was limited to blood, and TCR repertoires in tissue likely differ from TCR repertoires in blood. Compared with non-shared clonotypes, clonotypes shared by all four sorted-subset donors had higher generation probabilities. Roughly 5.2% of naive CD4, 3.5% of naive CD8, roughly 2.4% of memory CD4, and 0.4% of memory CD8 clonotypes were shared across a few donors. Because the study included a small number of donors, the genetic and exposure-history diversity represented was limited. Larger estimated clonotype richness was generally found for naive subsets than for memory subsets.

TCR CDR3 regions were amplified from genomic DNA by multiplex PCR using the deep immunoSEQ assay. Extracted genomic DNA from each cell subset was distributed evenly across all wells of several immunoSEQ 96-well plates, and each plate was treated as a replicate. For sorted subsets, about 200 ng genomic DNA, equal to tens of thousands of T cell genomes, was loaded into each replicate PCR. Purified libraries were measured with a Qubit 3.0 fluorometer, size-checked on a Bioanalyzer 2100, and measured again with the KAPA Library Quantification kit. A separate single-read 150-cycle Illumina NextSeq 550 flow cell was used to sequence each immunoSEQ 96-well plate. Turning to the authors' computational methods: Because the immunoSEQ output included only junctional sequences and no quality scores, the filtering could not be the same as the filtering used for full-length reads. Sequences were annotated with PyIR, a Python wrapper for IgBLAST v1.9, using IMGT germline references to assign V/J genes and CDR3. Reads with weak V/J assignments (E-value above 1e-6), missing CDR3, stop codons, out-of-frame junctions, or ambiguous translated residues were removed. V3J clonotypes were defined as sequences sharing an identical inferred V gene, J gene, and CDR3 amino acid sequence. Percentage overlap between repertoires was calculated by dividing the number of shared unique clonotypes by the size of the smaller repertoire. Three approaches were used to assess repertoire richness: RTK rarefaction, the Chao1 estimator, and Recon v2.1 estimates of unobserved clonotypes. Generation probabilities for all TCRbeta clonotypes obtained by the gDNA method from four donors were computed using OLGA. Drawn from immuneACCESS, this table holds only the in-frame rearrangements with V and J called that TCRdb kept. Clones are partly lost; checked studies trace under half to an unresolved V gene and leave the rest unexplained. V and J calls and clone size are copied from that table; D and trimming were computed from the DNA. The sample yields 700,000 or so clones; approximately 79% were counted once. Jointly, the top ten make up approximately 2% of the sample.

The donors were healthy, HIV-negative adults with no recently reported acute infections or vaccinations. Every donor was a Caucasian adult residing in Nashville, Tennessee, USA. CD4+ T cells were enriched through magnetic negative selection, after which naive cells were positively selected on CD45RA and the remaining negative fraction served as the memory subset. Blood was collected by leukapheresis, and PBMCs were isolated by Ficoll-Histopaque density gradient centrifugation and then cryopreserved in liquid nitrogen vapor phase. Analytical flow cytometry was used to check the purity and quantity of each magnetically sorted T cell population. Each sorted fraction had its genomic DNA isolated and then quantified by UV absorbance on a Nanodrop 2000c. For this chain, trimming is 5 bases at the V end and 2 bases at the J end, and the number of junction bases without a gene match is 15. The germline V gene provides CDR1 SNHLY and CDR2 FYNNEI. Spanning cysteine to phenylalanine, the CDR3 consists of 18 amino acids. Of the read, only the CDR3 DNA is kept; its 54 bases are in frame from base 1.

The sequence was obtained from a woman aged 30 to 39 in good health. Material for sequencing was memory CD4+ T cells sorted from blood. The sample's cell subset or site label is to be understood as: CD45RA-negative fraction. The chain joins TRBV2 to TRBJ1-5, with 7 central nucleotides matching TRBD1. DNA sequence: TGTGCCAGCAGTCCGATTTTCACAGGGGCTACGGGCAATCAGCCCCAGCATTTT. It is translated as CASSPIFTGATGNQPQHF.